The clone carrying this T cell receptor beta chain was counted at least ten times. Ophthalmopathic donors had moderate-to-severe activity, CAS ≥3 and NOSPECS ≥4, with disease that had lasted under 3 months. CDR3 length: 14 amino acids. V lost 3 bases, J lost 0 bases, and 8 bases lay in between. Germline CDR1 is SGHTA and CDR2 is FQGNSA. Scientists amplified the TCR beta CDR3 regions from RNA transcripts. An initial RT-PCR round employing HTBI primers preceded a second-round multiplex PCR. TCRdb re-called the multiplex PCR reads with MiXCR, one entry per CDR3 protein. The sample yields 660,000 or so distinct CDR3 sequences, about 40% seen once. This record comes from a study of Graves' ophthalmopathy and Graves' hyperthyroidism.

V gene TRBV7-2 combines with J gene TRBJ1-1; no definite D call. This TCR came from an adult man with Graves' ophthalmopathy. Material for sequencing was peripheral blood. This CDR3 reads CASSFSEVNTEAFF. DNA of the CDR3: TGTGCCAGCAGCTTTTCCGAGGTGAACACTGAAGCTTTCTTT.